This record covers a single T cell receptor (beta chain). The PCR ran on 60 Vbeta and 13 Jbeta primers. Repertoires were generated with immunoSEQ multiplex PCR, while TCRdb's copy carries only in-frame clones and drops some. The sample has roughly 80,000 clones; under 80% are singletons. The CDR3 contains 14 residues. The V gene end was trimmed by 4 bases and the J gene end by 5 bases; junction bases not matched to a gene: 5. Germline loops: CDR1 MGHRA, CDR2 YSYEKL. The sample is drawn from a study of cytomegalovirus exposure and HLA in healthy donors. The origin of this receptor is a man in his sixties in good health and CMV-seropositive. The source material was PBMCs. The chain employs TRBV4-1 and TRBJ1-1, with 9 bases matching TRBD1. CDR3 region: CASSPTGGKTEAFF. For the CDR3, the DNA is TGCGCCAGCAGCCCGACAGGGGGAAAAACTGAAGCTTTCTTT.